This is a list of T cell receptor beta chains from one sample in a study of memory CD4+ T cells and cytomegalovirus serostatus. The assay was immunoSEQ multiplex PCR, and TCRdb's table has in-frame clones only and misses some. The repertoire includes more than 45,000 clones, around four fifths of them detected once, and roughly 1.2% sits in the top ten. The sequencing sample was made of memory CD4+ T cells from blood. The source is an adult in good health and CMV-seropositive. Each CDR3 is given with its conserved first and last residue. The order of the fields is clone size, V gene, J gene, D gene, CDR3 DNA, CDR3 protein. D genes are given only for firm matches. Only part of the rows carry a size: once, few, many, or a class if the clone is expanded.

-	TRBV5-1	TRBJ1-1	-	TGCGCCAGCAGCTTGTTTACTCCTGGGGTGGACACTGAAGCTTTCTTT	CASSLFTPGVDTEAFF
few	TRBV2	TRBJ2-7	-	TGTGCCAGCAGTGTAGGGGTCGAGCAGTACTTC	CASSVGVEQYF
-	TRBV7-6	TRBJ2-2	-	TGTGCCAGCAGGCCATTCGAGGCCGGGGAGCTGTTTTTT	CASRPFEAGELFF
-	TRBV7-6	TRBJ1-4	TRBD1	TGTGCCAGCAGCCCCTGGACAGGGACTAATGAAAAACTGTTTTTT	CASSPWTGTNEKLFF
-	TRBV27	TRBJ2-1	-	TGTGCCAGCAGCTCGCGGTCTGCTGATGAGCAGTTCTTC	CASSSRSADEQFF
-	TRBV5-6	TRBJ2-3	TRBD2	TGTGCCAGCAGCTTGTTGAGCGGGGAGTTCGGAGATACGCAGTATTTT	CASSLLSGEFGDTQYF
-	TRBV7-2	TRBJ2-3	-	TGTGCCAGCAGCCCAGATACGAATACGCAGTATTTT	CASSPDTNTQYF
few	TRBV10-2	TRBJ1-1	-	TGCGCCAGCAGTGGAGAAGGGGGAACTGAAGCTTTCTTT	CASSGEGGTEAFF
-	TRBV15	TRBJ1-2	-	TGTGCCACCAGCAGAGATAGGGCAGCACCTTCGTCCTTC	CATSRDRAAPSSF
-	TRBV10-2	TRBJ2-6	TRBD1	TGCGCCATTCGGGACAGGGGCACTAGCGATCGCTCTGGGGCCAACGTCCTGACTTTC	CAIRDRGTSDRSGANVLTF
-	TRBV7-9	TRBJ2-5	-	TGTGCCAGCAGCTTAGCGGGTGTAAGCGAGACCCAGTACTTC	CASSLAGVSETQYF
-	TRBV4-1	TRBJ2-1	TRBD2	TGCGCCAGCAGCCAAGGTCGGACTAGCGGGGGAAGGGTCTACAATGAGCAGTTCTTC	CASSQGRTSGGRVYNEQFF
-	TRBV5-1	TRBJ1-2	TRBD1	TGCGCCAGCGCCCAACGGACAGGGGGGATCGGCTACACCTTC	CASAQRTGGIGYTF
-	TRBV19	TRBJ2-2	-	TGTGCCAGTAGTTCCCTCACTCGTAGGGGGAACACCGGGGAGCTGTTTTTT	CASSSLTRRGNTGELFF
-	TRBV5-5	TRBJ1-2	-	TGTGCCAGCCGAAGGCTGGGCCTAGCTAACTATGGCTACACCTTC	CASRRLGLANYGYTF
-	TRBV9	TRBJ2-5	-	TGTGCCAGCAGCGTACAGGACGATGGGACCCAGTACTTC	CASSVQDDGTQYF
-	TRBV7-2	TRBJ2-2	-	TGTGCCAGCAGCTCCTATATCAGTGTCTTTAACACCGGGGAGCTGTTTTTT	CASSSYISVFNTGELFF
few	TRBV7-8	TRBJ1-1	-	TGTGCCAGCAGCTTAGATTGGGAATCGGCTGAAGCTTTCTTT	CASSLDWESAEAFF
once	TRBV10-3	TRBJ2-3	-	TGTGCCATCCGGAACGGCCGCGGGACCGGGGATACGCAGTATTTT	CAIRNGRGTGDTQYF
few	TRBV28	TRBJ1-5	-	TGTGCCAGCAGTTTTATGGGGAACGATCAGCCCCAGCATTTT	CASSFMGNDQPQHF
-	TRBV13	TRBJ2-7	TRBD2	TGTGCCAGCAGCTCCGCCCCCGGACTAGCGGGGGGGTACGAGCAGTACTTC	CASSSAPGLAGGYEQYF
-	TRBV18	TRBJ2-3	-	TGTGCCAGCTCACCACGGCGAAGGGCGGATACGCAGTATTTT	CASSPRRRADTQYF
-	TRBV19	TRBJ1-5	TRBD1	TGTGCCAGTAGTATAGATCGGACAGGGCATCAGCCCCAGCATTTT	CASSIDRTGHQPQHF
few	TRBV7-2	TRBJ2-1	-	TGTGCCAGCAGCTTAGGAGGGGACTACAATGAGCAGTTCTTC	CASSLGGDYNEQFF
-	TRBV29-1	TRBJ2-7	-	TGCAGCGGGAAGACAGGCCCACCCTTCTACGAGCAGTACTTC	CSGKTGPPFYEQYF